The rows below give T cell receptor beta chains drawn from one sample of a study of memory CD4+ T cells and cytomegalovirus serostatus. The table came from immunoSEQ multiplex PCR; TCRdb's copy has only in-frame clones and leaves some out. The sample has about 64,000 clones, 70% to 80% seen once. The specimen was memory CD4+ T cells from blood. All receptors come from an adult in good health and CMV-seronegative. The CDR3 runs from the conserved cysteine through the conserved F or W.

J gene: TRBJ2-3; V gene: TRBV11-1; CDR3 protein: CASSPRAEGLVTDTQYF
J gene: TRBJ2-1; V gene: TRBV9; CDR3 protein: CASSVGQGFGNEQFF
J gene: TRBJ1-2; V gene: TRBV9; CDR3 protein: CASSVDVGGRGGGYTF
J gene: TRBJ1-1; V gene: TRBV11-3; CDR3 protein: CASSFTGYTEAFF
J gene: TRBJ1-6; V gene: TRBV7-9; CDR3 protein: CASSRTIFTPLHF
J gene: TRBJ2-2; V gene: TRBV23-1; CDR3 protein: CASRRTRGTGELFF
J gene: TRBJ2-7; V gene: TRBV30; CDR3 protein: CACYGQGIYEQYF
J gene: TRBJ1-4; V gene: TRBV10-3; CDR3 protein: CAISDVTLGEKLFF
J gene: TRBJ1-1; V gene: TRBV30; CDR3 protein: CAWSGQMNTEAFF
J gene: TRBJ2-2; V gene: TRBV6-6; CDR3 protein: CASSYYAGYTGELFF
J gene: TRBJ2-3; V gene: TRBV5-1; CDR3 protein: CASSLELSSTDTQYF
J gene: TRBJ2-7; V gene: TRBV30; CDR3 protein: CAWSGGPNEQYF
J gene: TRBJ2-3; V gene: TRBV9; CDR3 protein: CASSARGSGRSGDTQYF
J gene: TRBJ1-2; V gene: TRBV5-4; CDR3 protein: CASSFFVANYGYTF
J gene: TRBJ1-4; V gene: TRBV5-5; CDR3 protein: CASSLGTGGGRTEKLFF
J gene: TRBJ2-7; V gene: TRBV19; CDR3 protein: CASSIRPGPFNEQYF
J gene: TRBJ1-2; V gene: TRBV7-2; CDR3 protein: CASSVGTGRLDGYTF
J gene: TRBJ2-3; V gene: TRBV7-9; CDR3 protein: CASRERADTQYF
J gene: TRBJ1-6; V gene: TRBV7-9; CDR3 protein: CASSPPGTDNSPLHF
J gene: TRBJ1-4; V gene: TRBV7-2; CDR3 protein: CASSLALSGGEKLFF
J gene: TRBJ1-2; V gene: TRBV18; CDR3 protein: CASSPDLDRVDGYTF
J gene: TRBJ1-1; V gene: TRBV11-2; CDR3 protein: CASSLVGRGVNTEAFF
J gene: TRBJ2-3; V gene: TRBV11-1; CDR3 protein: CASSLARGRSSTDTQYF
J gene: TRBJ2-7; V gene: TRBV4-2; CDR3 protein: CASSQDSGIQVRYEQYF
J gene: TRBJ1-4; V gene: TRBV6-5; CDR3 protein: CASRPPGAAGEKLFF
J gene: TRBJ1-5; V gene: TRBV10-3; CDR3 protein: CAISGQGDQPQHF
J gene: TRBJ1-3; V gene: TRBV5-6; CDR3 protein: CASSLGRGWVNTIYF
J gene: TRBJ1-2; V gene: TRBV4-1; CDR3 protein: CASSQGQGARANYGYTF
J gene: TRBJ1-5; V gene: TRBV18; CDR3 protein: CASSPTGTGGDQPQHF
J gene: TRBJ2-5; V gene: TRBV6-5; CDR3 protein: CASYSGGAGETQYF
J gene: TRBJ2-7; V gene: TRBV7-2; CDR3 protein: CASSLKQTYEQYF
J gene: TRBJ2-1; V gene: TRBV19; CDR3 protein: CASSIVGAGGYNEQFF
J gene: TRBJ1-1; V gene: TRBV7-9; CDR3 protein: CASSLDGGNTEAFF
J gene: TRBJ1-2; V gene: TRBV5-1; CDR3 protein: CASSFDLTGAYGYTF
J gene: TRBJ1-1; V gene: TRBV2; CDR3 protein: CASSGSPGTGNTEAFF
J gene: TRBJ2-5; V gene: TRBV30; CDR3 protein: CAWSVQGGETQYF
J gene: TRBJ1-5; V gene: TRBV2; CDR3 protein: CASSDGQSQPQHF
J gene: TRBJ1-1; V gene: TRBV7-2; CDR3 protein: CASSTTGWTEAFF
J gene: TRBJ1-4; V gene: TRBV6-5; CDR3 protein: CASSLPNEKLFF
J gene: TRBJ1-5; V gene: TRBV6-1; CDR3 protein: CASSMGQGHNQPQHF
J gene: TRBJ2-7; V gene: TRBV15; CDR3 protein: CATSRDVVRTYEQYF